This entry is about one TCR beta chain. Other DNA sequences in this sample translate to the same CDR3. This CDR3 comprises 14 residues. V lost 2 bases, J lost 6 bases, and 11 bases lay in between. CDR1 and CDR2 (germline): MDHEN, SYDVKM. The data are from a study of blood T cell repertoires in COVID-19. Study summary: COVID-19 samples from acute and convalescent phases originated in the United States, Italy and Spain. T cells, B-cell-depleted T cells, or PBMCs provided the cDNA or gDNA that served as material.

Original handling: Amplification of reference gene primers provided the estimated nucleated cell counts. Only in-frame clones appear in the TCRdb table, and some are missing; sequencing was by immunoSEQ multiplex PCR. The V and J calls and clone size are taken from that table; D and trimming were inferred from the DNA. The sample shows about 240,000 clones, roughly nine tenths of them seen only once. The genes are TRBV28 and TRBJ1-5; a weak D match, TRBD1 (5 bases). The material sequenced was peripheral blood. The TCR originated in a man in his fifties or sixties with acute or convalescent COVID-19. The CDR3 coding sequence is TGTGCCAGCAGTTTAGGGCAGGGAAGTCAGCCCCAGCATTTT. Protein sequence: CASSLGQGSQPQHF.